This T cell receptor (beta chain) was documented in a study of OX40 agonist ivuxolimab in advanced cancers. Study at large: Melanoma, hepatocellular carcinoma, head and neck or renal cell cancer occurred in dose-escalation patients. A male proportion of approximately 83% was recorded, with mean age approximately 56 years and range 23 to 79. Past anti-PD-1, anti-PD-L1 or anti-CTLA-4 therapy was accepted, and roughly 42% had received some.

This clone was seen just once. The repertoire was sequenced with immunoSEQ multiplex PCR; TCRdb's copy has only in-frame clones and lacks some. This table has roughly 24,000 clones, over 80% appearing once. Baseline, cycle 4 day 1, and cycle 7 day 1 were the blood sampling points. The CDR3 loop spans 15 amino acids. The V end was cut by 5 bases, the J end by 3 bases, with 14 bases between. CDR1 SGHTA and CDR2 FQGTGA come from the germline V gene. This material consisted of CD4+ or CD8+ T cells sorted from blood, taken in a trial of the OX40 agonist ivuxolimab. This rearrangement joins TRBV7-3 to TRBJ2-1, with D perhaps matching TRBD1 (6 bases). The source is an adult with an advanced solid tumor such as melanoma, head and neck, liver or kidney cancer. CDR3 amino acids: CASSQSGELYNEQFF. The CDR3 DNA reads TGTGCCAGCAGCCAATCAGGGGAGCTCTACAATGAGCAGTTCTTC. Combining the CDR3 with reference TRBV7-3 and TRBJ2-1 gives the whole variable domain GAGVSQTPSNKVTEKGKYVELRCDPISGHTALYWYRQSLGQGPEFLIYFQGTGAADDSGLPNDRFFAVRPEGSVSTLKIQRTERGDSAVYLCASSQSGELYNEQFFGPGTRLTVL.